This is a list of T cell receptor beta chains from one sample in a study of shared clonotypes between healthy human individuals. TCRdb's table, derived via immunoSEQ multiplex PCR, lists solely in-frame clones and lacks some. Of approximately 2,300,000 clones listed, 85% to 95% are singletons. Material: naive CD4+ T cells from PBMCs. The origin of the receptors is a man aged 18-30 years in good health. Some clones in this sample may be carry-over from other donors' samples. The CDR3 runs from the conserved cysteine through the conserved F or W. A D gene is named only where the DNA matches it firmly. Clone size is stated in some rows and not others, as once, few, many or a class when expanded.

d_call j_call v_call clone_size cdr3_nt cdr3_aa
NA TRBJ2-1 TRBV29-1 NA TGCAGCGTGATACCCGGAAATGAGCAGTTCTTC CSVIPGNEQFF
NA TRBJ2-1 TRBV5-1 few TGCGCCAGCAGCTTGGAACAGGCCTACAATGAGCAGTTCTTC CASSLEQAYNEQFF
TRBD2 TRBJ2-1 TRBV18 NA TGTGCCAGCTCACCGAGGATCGGGACTAGCGGGTACAATGAGCAGTTCTTC CASSPRIGTSGYNEQFF
NA TRBJ2-1 TRBV28 NA TGTGCCAGCACCCCCCCCGGCGGCTCCTACAATGAGCAGTTCTTC CASTPPGGSYNEQFF
NA TRBJ2-1 TRBV18 NA TGTGCCAGCTCACCCCTACCCGATGTAGAACTTGAGCAGTTCTTC CASSPLPDVELEQFF
NA TRBJ1-5 TRBV7-2 NA TGTGCCAGCAGCTTGGGTCGCTACAATCAGCCCCAGCATTTT CASSLGRYNQPQHF
NA TRBJ2-2 TRBV11-2 NA TGTGCCAGCGGCAGCGGACTAAGGGGCACCGGGGAGCTGTTTTTT CASGSGLRGTGELFF
NA TRBJ2-3 TRBV29-1 NA TGCAGCGTTGTCTCCCCGTTAGCGCAGTATTTT CSVVSPLAQYF
NA TRBJ2-7 TRBV27 NA TGTGCCAGCAGTTTATTAGTGGGGCTGAACGAGCAGTACTTC CASSLLVGLNEQYF
NA TRBJ1-1 TRBV7-9 NA TGTGCCAGCAGCTTCGGGGGGGCGCGGATGAACACTGAAGCTTTCTTT CASSFGGARMNTEAFF
TRBD2 TRBJ2-1 TRBV19 NA TGTGCCAGTAGTATACGGGCTAGCGGGAAAGATTACAATGAGCAGTTCTTC CASSIRASGKDYNEQFF
TRBD1 TRBJ1-5 TRBV15 NA TGTGCCACCAGCGTCCGTCCGGGACAGGCATCAAGGAATCAGCCCCAGCATTTT CATSVRPGQASRNQPQHF
TRBD2 TRBJ2-3 TRBV11-3 NA TGTGCCAGCAGCCTGACTAGCGGGAGTGTATCAGATACGCAGTATTTT CASSLTSGSVSDTQYF
NA TRBJ2-3 TRBV29-1 NA TGCAGCGTTGAGAAGCGGGCCCACGGGGATACGCAGTATTTT CSVEKRAHGDTQYF
TRBD1 TRBJ2-1 TRBV11-2 NA TGTGCCAGCAGCACCGGGACAGGCAGAAACAATGAGCAGTTCTTC CASSTGTGRNNEQFF
TRBD2 TRBJ2-7 TRBV4-1 NA TGCGCCAGCAGCCAAGAAGGGAGGGAGCTCTATCGCGAGCAGTACTTC CASSQEGRELYREQYF
NA TRBJ1-3 TRBV28 NA TGTGCCAGCTCTGATGCGGGACTCAGGTATCTCTCTGGAAACACCATATATTTT CASSDAGLRYLSGNTIYF
NA TRBJ2-1 TRBV7-9 NA TGTGCCAGCAGCTTAGGAGAGCGCCTCTACAATGAGCAGTTCTTC CASSLGERLYNEQFF
NA TRBJ1-1 TRBV7-8 NA TGTGCCAGCAGCCCGTCGGGCGGTAAGGGCACTGAAGCTTTCTTT CASSPSGGKGTEAFF
NA TRBJ2-5 TRBV18 NA TGTGCCAGCTCACCCGGCGGGTCTCGGGAGACCCAGTACTTC CASSPGGSRETQYF
NA TRBJ2-7 TRBV28 NA TGTGCCAGCGGACTAACGTACGAGCAGTACTTC CASGLTYEQYF
NA TRBJ2-4 TRBV6-5 NA TGTGCCAGCAGCCTAAGGTTGGAAAACATTCAGTACTTC CASSLRLENIQYF
TRBD2 TRBJ2-7 TRBV27 NA TGTGCCAGCAGTTCTAGCGGGAGGGCCTACGAGCAGTACTTC CASSSSGRAYEQYF
TRBD1 TRBJ2-7 TRBV19 NA TGTGCCAGTAGTCCCGAGGGACAGTACGAGCAGTACTTC CASSPEGQYEQYF
TRBD2 TRBJ2-3 TRBV7-8 NA TGTGCCAGCAGCTTAGTGGGGACTAGCATTCAATCAGATACGCAGTATTTT CASSLVGTSIQSDTQYF
TRBD1 TRBJ2-1 TRBV5-1 NA TGCGCCAGCAGCCCCCGCCCGGGACAGGGGCCCTTAACCTACAATGAGCAGTTCTTC CASSPRPGQGPLTYNEQFF
NA TRBJ1-6 TRBV4-2 NA TGTGCCAGCAGCCAAGATGCCCGCAAACCCCTCCACTTT CASSQDARKPLHF
TRBD1 TRBJ1-4 TRBV19 NA TGTGCCAGTAGCCGGGGACAGGGAGGTGAAAAACTGTTTTTT CASSRGQGGEKLFF
NA TRBJ2-7 TRBV27 NA TGTGCCAGCAGTTCACGGGAAGCCTACGAGCAGTACTTC CASSSREAYEQYF
NA TRBJ2-3 TRBV29-1 NA TGCAGCGTTGAAGGCAAATTCACAGATACGCAGTATTTT CSVEGKFTDTQYF
NA TRBJ1-4 TRBV21-1 NA TGTGCCAGCAGCAAAGCGAAGCAAAGCCCCAATGAAAAACTGTTTTTT CASSKAKQSPNEKLFF
TRBD1 TRBJ2-7 TRBV2 NA TGTGCCAGCAGGGTGGACAGGGCAATTTCCTACGAGCAGTACTTC CASRVDRAISYEQYF
TRBD1 TRBJ2-7 TRBV7-6 NA TGTGCCAGCAGCCAGGGGACAGCGAGCTCCTACGAGCAGTACTTC CASSQGTASSYEQYF
NA TRBJ1-5 TRBV19 few TGTGCCAGTAATGTGGGATTGGCGTGGTCGAGCGACGATCAGCCCCAGCATTTT CASNVGLAWSSDDQPQHF
TRBD1 TRBJ1-3 TRBV6-1 NA TGTGCCAGCAGGGGACAGGGAGTTGAAAACACCATATATTTT CASRGQGVENTIYF
NA TRBJ2-7 TRBV29-1 NA TGCAGCGTTGAAGGTAGCGGATCCTACGAGCAGTACTTC CSVEGSGSYEQYF
NA TRBJ1-3 TRBV6-1 NA TGTGCCAGCAGTGAACTCGGCAGGCCTGGAAACACCATATATTTT CASSELGRPGNTIYF
NA TRBJ1-4 TRBV19 NA TGTGCCAGTCAGGATGAAACCGAGAATGAAAAACTGTTTTTT CASQDETENEKLFF
TRBD1 TRBJ1-5 TRBV4-2 NA TGTGCCAGCAGCCAAGTGGCCGGGACAGGGGGCCTCAATCAGCCCCAGCATTTT CASSQVAGTGGLNQPQHF
TRBD1 TRBJ2-1 TRBV5-1 NA TGCGCCAGCAGCTTGAATAGGGGACAGGGGCTCGATGAGCAGTTCTTC CASSLNRGQGLDEQFF
NA TRBJ2-5 TRBV7-6 once TGTGCCAGCAGCTTGCAGACTTCCTGGGCCGTGGAGACCCAGTACTTC CASSLQTSWAVETQYF
NA TRBJ2-3 TRBV7-6 once TGTGCCAGCACCTCCAGAGATACGCAGTATTTT CASTSRDTQYF
NA TRBJ2-7 TRBV6-5 once TGTGCCAGCAGTTACTTACGGGCCTCCTACGAGCAGTACTTC CASSYLRASYEQYF